Below are 18 T cell receptor beta chains sequenced from a single sample in a study of cytomegalovirus exposure and HLA in healthy donors. Primers included in the PCR were 60 Vbeta and 13 Jbeta primers. TCRdb keeps only in-frame clones here, not all; method: immunoSEQ multiplex PCR. The sample consists of about 140,000 clones, 70% to 80% of them appearing once. Sequenced material: PBMCs. The receptors shown here come from a female donor in good health and CMV-seronegative.

This clone was observed a handful of times. The chain joins TRBV30 to TRBJ1-5, with no clear D. The V end lost 1 base, the J end lost 5 bases, and 9 bases lay between the germline ends. Germline V lookup: CDR1 GTSNPN, CDR2 SVGIG (reference sequence). This CDR3 comprises 13 residues. The CDR3 protein is CAWSELRDQPQHF. Here the CDR3 DNA reads TGTGCCTGGAGTGAATTGAGGGATCAGCCCCAGCATTTT.

The chain joins TRBV27 to TRBJ2-2; 10 bases are shared with TRBD1. The CDR3 has 16 amino acids. The germline V gene encodes CDR1 MNHEY and CDR2 SMNVEV (reference sequence). The V gene end was trimmed by 6 bases and the J gene end by 4 bases; junction bases not matched to a gene: 8. The CDR3 region has the DNA TGTGCCAGCAGAGAGACCGGGACAGGGGTCACCGGGGAGCTGTTTTTT. Protein product: CASRETGTGVTGELFF.

V and J are TRBV9 and TRBJ2-1; TRBD2 agrees at 7 bases. Germline-derived CDR1 and CDR2 are SGDLS and YYNGEE. V lost 0 bases, J lost 12 bases, and 6 bases stayed unmatched. The length of the CDR3 is 13 residues. The CDR3: CASSVGTRGWQFF. CDR3 bases: TGTGCCAGCAGCGTAGGGACTAGGGGATGGCAGTTCTTC.

The V and J genes are TRBV2 and TRBJ1-1, with D unresolved. The length of the CDR3 is 13 residues. Germline-derived CDR1 and CDR2 are SNHLY and FYNNEI. V was trimmed by 6 bases and J by 0 bases, leaving 8 bases between them. In DNA, the CDR3 is TGTGCCAGCAGGACGACACTGAACACTGAAGCTTTCTTT. Translation: CASRTTLNTEAFF. Based on the CDR3 plus reference TRBV2 and TRBJ1-1, the full variable domain is EPEVTQTPSHQVTQMGQEVILRCVPISNHLYFYWYRQILGQKVEFLVSFYNNEISEKSEIFDDQFSVERPDGSNFTLKIRSTKLEDSAMYFCASRTTLNTEAFFGQGTRLTVV.

The chain uses TRBV5-5 and TRBJ1-2; D may be TRBD1 (6 bases). CDR1 is SGHKS and CDR2 is YYEKEE in the germline V gene (reference sequence). The CDR3 has 14 residues. V was trimmed by 4 bases and J by 3 bases, leaving 13 bases between them. Here the CDR3 reads CASSSKGVDYGYTF. The CDR3 DNA reads as TGTGCCAGCAGCAGTAAGGGGGTAGACTATGGCTACACCTTC.

V and J are TRBV5-1 and TRBJ1-4; D not resolved. CDR3 size: 14 residues. Germline V gene lookup returns CDR1 SGHRS and CDR2 YFSETQ. Trimming left V 4 bases short and J 10 bases short, with 17 bases between. CDR3 residues: CASSPRAEDGKLFF. DNA of the CDR3: TGCGCCAGCAGCCCTAGAGCTGAAGATGGAAAACTGTTTTTT.

This clone has a single count. The J gene is TRBJ2-3, the V gene TRBV6-5; the match to TRBD2 covers 8 bases. CDR3 length equals 14 residues. The V and J ends lost 7 bases and 6 bases, in that order; junction bases with no gene match: 9. Germline-derived CDR1 and CDR2 are MNHEY and SVGAGI. The CDR3, as DNA: TGTGCCAGCAACGTTCGGGGGGGAATGGATACGCAGTATTTT. This sequence encodes CASNVRGGMDTQYF.

The CDR3 is CASTADSEREDEQFF. The CDR3 region has the DNA TGTGCCAGCACGGCGGATTCAGAACGGGAGGATGAGCAGTTCTTC. The chain combines TRBV2 with TRBJ2-1; 7 nucleotides agree with TRBD2. J lost 8 bases, V lost 7 bases, and 14 bases had no gene match. Germline V gene sequence: CDR1 SNHLY, CDR2 FYNNEI. The CDR3 is made up of 15 amino acids.

This chain uses TRBV6-5 with TRBJ2-7; 8 bases map to TRBD2. Trimming removed 6 bases from V and 0 bases from J; junction bases left unmatched: 7. This CDR3 spans 15 amino acids. The germline V gene encodes CDR1 MNHEY and CDR2 SVGAGI. CDR3 DNA: TGTGCCAGCAGCCCCCGAGCGGGAGCCTCCTACGAGCAGTACTTC. Its protein is CASSPRAGASYEQYF.

The chain links TRBV4-1 to TRBJ2-3; D is possibly TRBD2 (5 bases). Germline V gene lookup returns CDR1 MGHRA and CDR2 YSYEKL. V lost 1 base and J 5 bases, leaving 7 bases between the germline ends. The CDR3 spans 13 residues. The CDR3, as DNA: TGCGCCAGCAGCCAAGGCGAGGGAGATACGCAGTATTTT. As protein: CASSQGEGDTQYF.

J is TRBJ1-1 and V is TRBV25-1; TRBD1 matches at 8 bases. CDR1 and CDR2 from the germline V gene are MGHDK and SYGVNS. Trimming removed 7 bases from V and 5 bases from J; junction bases left unmatched: 3. The CDR3 has 12 amino acids. The CDR3 loop reads CASTRTGTEAFF. CDR3 DNA: TGTGCCAGCACACGGACAGGGACTGAAGCTTTCTTT.

CDR3 loop: CASSSGDRGYEQYF. CDR3 sequence (DNA): TGTGCCAGCAGTTCTGGGGACAGGGGCTACGAGCAGTACTTC. The chain uses TRBV28 and TRBJ2-7, with TRBD1 matching over 10 bases. The junction had 3 bases not matched to a gene; V was cut back by 4 bases and J by 3 bases. The CDR3 spans 14 residues. Germline V gives CDR1 MDHEN, CDR2 SYDVKM. The complete variable domain, with remaining parts taken from reference TRBV28 and TRBJ2-7, reads DVKVTQSSRYLVKRTGEKVFLECVQDMDHENMFWYRQDPGLGLRLIYFSYDVKMKEKGDIPEGYSVSREKKERFSLILESASTNQTSMYLCASSSGDRGYEQYFGPGTRLTVT.

The V gene is TRBV14, the J gene TRBJ2-5; possible D gene TRBD1, 6 bases. V lost 1 base and J 3 bases, leaving 9 bases between the germline ends. Per the germline V gene, CDR1 is SGHDN and CDR2 is FVKESK. The CDR3 loop spans 14 amino acids. CDR3 in DNA: TGTGCCAGCAGCCAAGTAGGGGGAGAAGAGACCCAGTACTTC. The encoded protein is CASSQVGGEETQYF.

This clone was detected only once. The chain recombines TRBV19 with TRBJ1-5; D not certain. The V gene lost 1 base and the J gene lost 6 bases, with 7 bases spanning the gap. Germline V lookup: CDR1 LNHDA, CDR2 SQIVND (reference sequence). This CDR3 spans 13 amino acids. The CDR3 loop reads CASSIGRTQPQHF. The CDR3 nucleotides are TGTGCCAGTAGTATAGGTAGAACTCAGCCCCAGCATTTT.

The chain uses TRBV7-9 and TRBJ1-1, with unresolved D. Trimming cost V 0 bases and J 1 base, with 9 bases left between them. CDR1 is SEHNR, CDR2 FQNEAQ, per germline (reference sequence). This CDR3 comprises 15 residues. The CDR3 here is CASSLALGRNTEAFF. In nucleotides, the CDR3 is TGTGCCAGCAGCTTAGCGCTAGGGAGGAACACTGAAGCTTTCTTT.

The chain has TRBV5-6 and TRBJ2-5; the D gene is possibly TRBD2 (6 bases). CDR3 length: 14 residues. Trimming took 7 bases from V and 1 from J, leaving 14 bases between them. Germline lookup yields CDR1 SGHDT and CDR2 YYEEEE. The CDR3 loop reads CASAPWRVQETQYF. CDR3 bases: TGTGCCAGCGCCCCCTGGAGGGTCCAAGAGACCCAGTACTTC.

This chain connects TRBV10-3 to TRBJ2-5; tentative D call: TRBD1 (5 bases). Matching the DNA end better, TRBJ2-7 makes the J call doubtful. This CDR3 region has 14 residues. The germline gives CDR1 ENHRY, CDR2 SYGVKD. In DNA, the CDR3 is TGTGCCATCAGTGGTCAGGGAACGAGCAACGAGCAGTACTTC. As protein: CAISGQGTSNEQYF.

The rearrangement uses TRBV7-3 and TRBJ1-2; D perhaps matches TRBD1 (6 bases). Germline CDR1 is SGHTA and CDR2 is FQGTGA. Trimming pared 5 bases from V and 6 bases from J, leaving 16 bases between. The CDR3 sequence is 14 residues long. CDR3 residues: CASSPFQGNHGYTF. In DNA form, the CDR3 reads TGTGCCAGCAGCCCATTCCAGGGGAACCATGGCTACACCTTC. The full variable domain, with the rest looked up from reference TRBV7-3 and TRBJ1-2, is GAGVSQTPSNKVTEKGKYVELRCDPISGHTALYWYRQSLGQGPEFLIYFQGTGAADDSGLPNDRFFAVRPEGSVSTLKIQRTERGDSAVYLCASSPFQGNHGYTFGSGTRLTVV.